This T cell receptor beta chain was sequenced during a study of technical replicates of blood from a few donors. TCRdb's copy holds only in-frame clones and misses some; the assay was immunoSEQ multiplex PCR. The data hold 75,000 to 95,000 clones, with roughly 96% observed a single time. The V and J ends lost 7 bases and 4 bases, in that order; junction bases with no gene match: 11. Germline V gene data show CDR1 as SQVTM and CDR2 as ANQGSEA. The CDR3 runs to 15 residues. The sequenced sample consisted of T cells isolated from PBMCs. The TCR sequence derives from a human donor in good health. V and J are TRBV29-1 and TRBJ2-5; 11 bases are shared with TRBD2. The CDR3 here is CSGKLAGVLGETQYF. CDR3 sequence (DNA): TGCAGCGGAAAACTAGCGGGAGTGTTGGGAGAGACCCAGTACTTC.